The rows below give T cell receptor beta chains drawn from one sample of a study of cytomegalovirus exposure and HLA in healthy donors. Assay used: immunoSEQ multiplex PCR; TCRdb lists only in-frame clones, some missing. The sample records 130,000 or so clones, approximately 79% being singletons. The sample was PBMCs. The receptor set was obtained from a young man in good health and CMV-seronegative. Each CDR3 is given with its conserved first and last residue. The D gene is left open where the match is weak. Size values are once, few and many counts, or a class for expanded clones, and some rows have none.

D gene: .
clone size: .
CDR3 length: 15
V gene: TRBV15
J gene: TRBJ2-7
CDR3 DNA: TGTGCCACCAGCAGAGGACTCCTAGGCATCAACGAGCAGTACTTC
CDR3 protein: CATSRGLLGINEQYF

D gene: .
clone size: .
CDR3 length: 14
V gene: TRBV11-2
J gene: TRBJ1-1
CDR3 DNA: TGTGCCAGCAGCTTACCCACAATGAACACTGAAGCTTTCTTT
CDR3 protein: CASSLPTMNTEAFF

D gene: TRBD1
clone size: .
CDR3 length: 16
V gene: TRBV5-6
J gene: TRBJ1-2
CDR3 DNA: TGTGCCAGCAGCTCCCGAACCTGGGACAGGGGCTATGGCTACACCTTC
CDR3 protein: CASSSRTWDRGYGYTF

D gene: .
clone size: .
CDR3 length: 15
V gene: TRBV30
J gene: TRBJ2-7
CDR3 DNA: TGTGCCTGGAGTGTACCTGGGGGCAGGTCCTACGAGCAGTACTTC
CDR3 protein: CAWSVPGGRSYEQYF

D gene: .
clone size: .
CDR3 length: 13
V gene: TRBV29-1
J gene: TRBJ2-5
CDR3 DNA: TGCAGCGTTGGGCGGGGAGTTGGGGAGACCCAGTACTTC
CDR3 protein: CSVGRGVGETQYF

D gene: .
clone size: .
CDR3 length: 13
V gene: TRBV7-9
J gene: TRBJ2-7
CDR3 DNA: TGTGCCAGCAGCTTATTCGCAGGGTACGAGCAGTACTTC
CDR3 protein: CASSLFAGYEQYF

D gene: .
clone size: .
CDR3 length: 14
V gene: TRBV5-1
J gene: TRBJ2-7
CDR3 DNA: TGCGCCGGCGGCGCGCAATCAGGGGCTGACGAGCAGTACTTC
CDR3 protein: CAGGAQSGADEQYF

D gene: .
clone size: .
CDR3 length: 14
V gene: TRBV10-3
J gene: TRBJ2-7
CDR3 DNA: TGTGCCATCTCCTCCGGGCAAGGGGCGCACGAGCAGTACTTC
CDR3 protein: CAISSGQGAHEQYF

D gene: .
clone size: .
CDR3 length: 12
V gene: TRBV10-3
J gene: TRBJ1-2
CDR3 DNA: TGTGCCAGCTCCGACAGTGACTATGGCTACACCTTC
CDR3 protein: CASSDSDYGYTF

D gene: .
clone size: .
CDR3 length: 18
V gene: TRBV7-8
J gene: TRBJ1-5
CDR3 DNA: TGTGCCAGCAGCTTAGCCGGTGGGGCAGGGATGGGCAATCAGCCCCAGCATTTT
CDR3 protein: CASSLAGGAGMGNQPQHF

D gene: .
clone size: .
CDR3 length: 12
V gene: TRBV11-2
J gene: TRBJ1-1
CDR3 DNA: TGTGCCAGCAGCTTAGCAGGCACTGAAGCTTTCTTT
CDR3 protein: CASSLAGTEAFF

D gene: TRBD1
clone size: .
CDR3 length: 15
V gene: TRBV6-1
J gene: TRBJ1-1
CDR3 DNA: TGTGCCAGCAGGGTTGACAGGGCTGTGAACACTGAAGCTTTCTTT
CDR3 protein: CASRVDRAVNTEAFF

D gene: .
clone size: .
CDR3 length: 14
V gene: TRBV5-1
J gene: TRBJ1-2
CDR3 DNA: TGCGCCAGCAGCTTGGCCGGTCCCGGCTATGGCTACACCTTC
CDR3 protein: CASSLAGPGYGYTF

D gene: TRBD2
clone size: .
CDR3 length: 14
V gene: TRBV6-1
J gene: TRBJ2-1
CDR3 DNA: TGTGCCAGCCGAGCTAGCGGAGGGGCCTATGAGCAGTTCTTC
CDR3 protein: CASRASGGAYEQFF

D gene: .
clone size: .
CDR3 length: 16
V gene: TRBV6-1
J gene: TRBJ1-1
CDR3 DNA: TGTGCCAGCAGTGTCCCGGACAGAGGCGGGAACACTGAAGCTTTCTTT
CDR3 protein: CASSVPDRGGNTEAFF

D gene: TRBD1
clone size: few
CDR3 length: 17
V gene: TRBV9
J gene: TRBJ2-1
CDR3 DNA: TGTGCCAGCAGCGTCCGGACAGGGATCGGGTTTTACAATGAGCAGTTCTTC
CDR3 protein: CASSVRTGIGFYNEQFF

D gene: .
clone size: .
CDR3 length: 17
V gene: TRBV28
J gene: TRBJ1-2
CDR3 DNA: TGTGCCAGCAGTTCCACGCCGCGCACAGCCTTTGACTATGGCTACACCTTC
CDR3 protein: CASSSTPRTAFDYGYTF

D gene: .
clone size: .
CDR3 length: 15
V gene: TRBV4-3
J gene: TRBJ2-7
CDR3 DNA: TGCGCCAGCAGCCAAACGACGGGTATCTCCCGGGAGCAGTACTTC
CDR3 protein: CASSQTTGISREQYF

D gene: TRBD1
clone size: .
CDR3 length: 14
V gene: TRBV6-5
J gene: TRBJ2-3
CDR3 DNA: TGTGCCAGCAGTTCCCGGACAGGGACAGATACGCAGTATTTT
CDR3 protein: CASSSRTGTDTQYF

D gene: TRBD1
clone size: few
CDR3 length: 14
V gene: TRBV6-4
J gene: TRBJ1-6
CDR3 DNA: TGTGCCAGCAGCGGACAGGGGTCAAATTCACCCCTCCACTTT
CDR3 protein: CASSGQGSNSPLHF

D gene: .
clone size: many
CDR3 length: 14
V gene: TRBV6-4
J gene: TRBJ2-6
CDR3 DNA: TGTGCCAGCAGTGAAGGGACAGGGGCCAACGTCCTGACTTTC
CDR3 protein: CASSEGTGANVLTF

D gene: TRBD1
clone size: .
CDR3 length: 15
V gene: TRBV15
J gene: TRBJ2-7
CDR3 DNA: TGTGCCACCAGCAGAGCAATAGGACAGGGATACGAGCAGTACTTC
CDR3 protein: CATSRAIGQGYEQYF

D gene: TRBD2
clone size: .
CDR3 length: 16
V gene: TRBV10-2
J gene: TRBJ2-6
CDR3 DNA: TGCGCCAGCAAAGGACTAGCGGGAGCTGGGGCCAACGGCCTGACTTTC
CDR3 protein: CASKGLAGAGANGLTF

D gene: .
clone size: .
CDR3 length: 17
V gene: TRBV19
J gene: TRBJ1-1
CDR3 DNA: TGTGCCAGTAGTATAGGTCCGGGACGGGGACTTAAGGCTGAAGCTTTCTTT
CDR3 protein: CASSIGPGRGLKAEAFF

D gene: TRBD1
clone size: once
CDR3 length: 15
V gene: TRBV28
J gene: TRBJ2-5
CDR3 DNA: TGTGCCAGCAGTTACCCGAGACAGGGGAAAGAGACCCAGTACTTC
CDR3 protein: CASSYPRQGKETQYF

D gene: .
clone size: .
CDR3 length: 14
V gene: TRBV9
J gene: TRBJ1-1
CDR3 DNA: TGTGCCAGCAGCGTGTCTGGGGGCAACACTGAAGCTTTCTTT
CDR3 protein: CASSVSGGNTEAFF

D gene: TRBD1
clone size: .
CDR3 length: 14
V gene: TRBV15
J gene: TRBJ1-6
CDR3 DNA: TGTGCCACCAGCCGGGACAGGGATAATTCACCCCTCCACTTT
CDR3 protein: CATSRDRDNSPLHF

D gene: .
clone size: .
CDR3 length: 16
V gene: TRBV6-4
J gene: TRBJ2-5
CDR3 DNA: TGTGCCAGCAGTGATCAGGAGGGTGGAGGTCTAGAGACCCAGTACTTC
CDR3 protein: CASSDQEGGGLETQYF

D gene: TRBD1
clone size: .
CDR3 length: 14
V gene: TRBV5-6
J gene: TRBJ1-5
CDR3 DNA: TGTGCCAGCAGCTTAGGGACAGGGTCCCAGCCCCAGCATTTT
CDR3 protein: CASSLGTGSQPQHF

D gene: .
clone size: .
CDR3 length: 16
V gene: TRBV27
J gene: TRBJ1-2
CDR3 DNA: TGTGCCAGCAGTTTAAGTCGACAGGATCCTAACTATGGCTACACCTTC
CDR3 protein: CASSLSRQDPNYGYTF

D gene: TRBD1
clone size: .
CDR3 length: 15
V gene: TRBV5-1
J gene: TRBJ1-6
CDR3 DNA: TGCGCCAGCAGCTTGAATGGACAGGGGGGATCACCCCTCCACTTT
CDR3 protein: CASSLNGQGGSPLHF

D gene: TRBD1
clone size: once
CDR3 length: 17
V gene: TRBV7-2
J gene: TRBJ1-4
CDR3 DNA: TGTGCCAGCAGCTTGGTTGGTGGGACAGTCGGTAATGAAAAACTGTTTTTT
CDR3 protein: CASSLVGGTVGNEKLFF

D gene: .
clone size: once
CDR3 length: 14
V gene: TRBV11-2
J gene: TRBJ1-2
CDR3 DNA: TGTGCCAGCAGCTTAGATCGGGGGACGAGTGGCTACACCTTC
CDR3 protein: CASSLDRGTSGYTF